These 23 T cell receptor beta chains were sequenced from one sample in a study of cytomegalovirus exposure and HLA in healthy donors (dated by TCRdb to 2016 to 2017). Receptor libraries were prepared by the immunoSEQ multiplex PCR assay. For the multiplex PCR, a mixture combining 60 forward primers for TCR Vbeta segments and 13 reverse primers for TCR Jbeta segments was used. Not all clones reach the TCRdb copy of this immuneACCESS table, which keeps in-frame sequences only. Checked studies attribute under half of the gap to unresolved V genes and leave the rest unexplained. The table for this sample lists some 190,000 clones; more than 75% of them were counted only once. 2.5% of the sample goes to the ten largest clones. Sequenced sample: PBMCs. These receptors all stem from a woman aged 25 to 39 in good health and CMV-seropositive.

This clone turned up a few times. The J gene is TRBJ2-3, the V gene TRBV6-6; TRBD1 matches at 7 bases. The CDR3 length is 14 residues. From germline, CDR1 is MNHNY and CDR2 SVGAGI (reference sequence). Trimming at V came to 9 bases and at J to 2 bases, leaving 8 bases not matched to a gene. The CDR3 loop reads CASTPGQITDTQYF. CDR3 sequence (DNA): TGTGCCAGTACCCCGGGACAGATCACAGATACGCAGTATTTT.

This clone was picked up one time. As DNA, the CDR3 is TGTGCCAGCAGCTTAACTAGCGGGGGGTTCGCGAACACCGGGGAGCTGTTTTTT. This codes for CASSLTSGGFANTGELFF. V usage is TRBV7-9 and J usage is TRBJ2-2; 12 nucleotides line up with TRBD2. V was pared by 2 bases and J by 0 bases, with 4 bases of the junction left unmatched. Germline loops: CDR1 SEHNR, CDR2 FQNEAQ (reference sequence). The CDR3 covers 18 residues.

The V call is TRBV7-2, the J call TRBJ1-6, with 7 bases identical to TRBD1. The J segment lost 7 bases and the V segment lost 4 bases, leaving 7 bases of the junction unmatched. Germline CDR1 is SGHTA and CDR2 is FQGNSA. This CDR3 contains 15 residues. The CDR3: CASSSAGTENSPLHF. CDR3 DNA: TGTGCCAGCAGCTCCGCCGGGACAGAAAATTCACCCCTCCACTTT.

V is TRBV9 and J is TRBJ2-5; D is ambiguous. The germline V gene has CDR1 SGDLS and CDR2 YYNGEE. V was cut by 0 bases and J by 5 bases, with 23 bases left in between. This CDR3 is 18 amino acids long. CDR3 nucleotides: TGTGCCAGCAGCGTAGGTGGTTCGTTCGCTGGCCAAGTGGAGACCCAGTACTTC. This translates into CASSVGGSFAGQVETQYF.

Details on this clone: Germline and junction disagree at one end, which may indicate a read error. In nucleotides, the CDR3 is TGCAGCGTTGCGGCGGGGGGGTTGGCCAAAAACAGTCAGTACTTC. Its translation: CSVAAGGLAKNSQYF. The chain joins TRBV29-1 to TRBJ2-4, with 9 bases aligning to TRBD2. CDR1 and CDR2 (germline): SQVTM, ANQGSEA. The CDR3 has 15 amino acids.

This chain joins TRBV6-6 and TRBJ2-7, with TRBD1 as a possible D gene (5 bases). Germline assignment: CDR1 MNHNY and CDR2 SVGAGI (reference sequence). The CDR3 loop spans 14 amino acids. Trimming pared 0 bases from V and 1 base from J, leaving 7 bases between. The CDR3 here is CASSYSGQSYEQYF. Written as DNA, the CDR3 is TGTGCCAGCAGTTACTCGGGGCAGTCCTACGAGCAGTACTTC.

The chain recombines TRBV27 with TRBJ2-3, with D possibly being TRBD2 (6 bases). In germline, CDR1 is MNHEY, CDR2 SMNVEV (reference sequence). There are 16 residues in the CDR3. Trimming took 5 bases from V and 2 from J, leaving 17 bases between them. The CDR3 spells CASSTLPGLPTDTQYF. The CDR3 region has the DNA TGTGCCAGCAGTACACTCCCGGGACTGCCCACAGATACGCAGTATTTT.

The CDR3: CASSSPGTGFQPQHF. CDR3 nucleotides: TGTGCCAGCAGTTCCCCCGGGACAGGGTTCCAGCCCCAGCATTTT. The chain is built from TRBV28 and TRBJ1-5, with 9 positions matching TRBD1. Trimming cost V 4 bases and J 7 bases; bases outside gene matches: 8. The CDR3 totals 15 residues. Germline lookup yields CDR1 MDHEN and CDR2 SYDVKM. The full variable domain, rest sourced from reference TRBV28 and TRBJ1-5, is DVKVTQSSRYLVKRTGEKVFLECVQDMDHENMFWYRQDPGLGLRLIYFSYDVKMKEKGDIPEGYSVSREKKERFSLILESASTNQTSMYLCASSSPGTGFQPQHFGDGTRLSIL.

The chain links TRBV5-4 to TRBJ2-1, with a tentative D call TRBD2 (5 bases). The CDR3 totals 15 residues. Per germline, CDR1 SGHNT and CDR2 YYREEE (reference sequence). Between the trimmed V and J ends, which lost 5 bases and 0 bases, there was a span of 12 bases. The CDR3 DNA follows: TGTGCCAGCAGTCTTGACGGGGACTCCTACAATGAGCAGTTCTTC. This gives the protein CASSLDGDSYNEQFF. Full variable domain (rest looked up from reference TRBV5-4 and TRBJ2-1): ETGVTQSPTHLIKTRGQQVTLRCSSQSGHNTVSWYQQALGQGPQFIFQYYREEENGRGNFPPRFSGLQFPNYSSELNVNALELDDSALYLCASSLDGDSYNEQFFGPGTRLTVL.

This clone was detected only once. The V and J genes are TRBV4-3 and TRBJ2-5, with TRBD2 identical over 8 bases. Near its end, the DNA agrees better with TRBJ2-7, so the J call may be wrong. This CDR3 comprises 14 residues. Germline CDR1 and CDR2: LGHNA and YSLEER. As DNA, the CDR3 is TGCGCCAGCAGCCTTGTGCGGGGGGCCTACGAGCAGTACTTC. Its protein product is CASSLVRGAYEQYF.

The chain combines TRBV11-2 with TRBJ1-2, with D possibly being TRBD1 (6 bases). V lost 3 bases to trimming and J lost 8 bases, with 13 bases between them. Germline assignment: CDR1 SGHAT and CDR2 FQNNGV. This CDR3 spans 13 amino acids. The CDR3 DNA follows: TGTGCCAGCAGCTTCACAGGGAGATTAGGCTACACCTTC. It yields the protein CASSFTGRLGYTF.

V is TRBV18 and J is TRBJ2-1; TRBD2 matches at 11 bases. CDR1 and CDR2 (germline): KGHSH, LQKENI. The CDR3 totals 20 residues. J lost 0 bases, V lost 8 bases, and 18 bases had no gene match. The CDR3 nucleotides read TGTGCCAGCACTGCCGGGACTAGCGGCCATCTATCGAGCTCCTACAATGAGCAGTTCTTC. It encodes CASTAGTSGHLSSSYNEQFF.

The chain couples TRBV7-6 to TRBJ2-7; D call uncertain. The CDR3 consists of 13 residues. Germline CDR1 is SGHVS and CDR2 is FNYEAQ. V was cut by 5 bases and J by 3 bases, with 11 bases left in between. The CDR3 sequence: CASSPGGVYEQYF. CDR3 sequence (DNA): TGTGCCAGCAGCCCCGGTGGAGTCTACGAGCAGTACTTC. Full variable domain (remainder filled in from reference TRBV7-6 and TRBJ2-7): GAGVSQSPRYKVTKRGQDVALRCDPISGHVSLYWYRQALGQGPEFLTYFNYEAQQDKSGLPNDRFSAERPEGSISTLTIQRTEQRDSAMYRCASSPGGVYEQYFGPGTRLTVT.

This chain links TRBV27 with TRBJ1-1, with a tentative D call TRBD1 (6 bases). This CDR3 has 13 amino acids. Trimming removed 4 bases at V and 5 bases at J, with 11 bases between. Germline loops: CDR1 MNHEY, CDR2 SMNVEV (reference sequence). CDR3 residues: CASSSGQLTEAFF. The CDR3 nucleotides are TGTGCCAGCAGTTCCGGACAGCTGACTGAAGCTTTCTTT.

V gene TRBV25-1 combines with J gene TRBJ1-4, with 8 nucleotides matching TRBD1. The V and J ends lost 2 bases and 9 bases, in that order; junction bases with no gene match: 5. Looked up from germline, CDR1 is MGHDK and CDR2 is SYGVNS. The CDR3 has 14 residues. CDR3 DNA sequence: TGTGCCAGCAGTGAAACAGGGGGAGCGCAAAAACTGTTTTTT. Translated: CASSETGGAQKLFF.

The CDR3 DNA reads TGCGCCAGCAGCTTACTAGGAGGAGGAGACACCGGGGAGCTGTTTTTT. Translated, it gives CASSLLGGGDTGELFF. The V gene is TRBV5-1, the J gene TRBJ2-2; D is perhaps TRBD2 (5 bases). The CDR3 covers 16 residues. V was cut by 2 bases and J by 3 bases, with 14 bases left in between. CDR1 is SGHRS, CDR2 YFSETQ, per germline.

J is TRBJ1-4 and V is TRBV6-6, with a tentative D call TRBD1 (6 bases). The germline CDR1 and CDR2 sequences are MNHNY and SVGAGI (reference sequence). V was pared by 6 bases and J by 5 bases, with 10 bases between. CDR3 length: 13 residues. This chain's CDR3 is CASRAQGNEKLFF. CDR3 DNA sequence: TGTGCCAGCAGGGCCCAGGGGAATGAAAAACTGTTTTTT.

This clone was counted only a few times. This chain connects TRBV7-2 to TRBJ1-6, with TRBD1 identical over 10 bases. Germline CDR1 SGHTA, CDR2 FQGNSA. There are 19 residues in the CDR3. The V gene end was trimmed by 6 bases and the J gene end by 4 bases; junction bases not matched to a gene: 15. CDR3 loop: CASRYWGTGAFFYNSPLHF. The DNA of the CDR3 is TGTGCCAGCAGATATTGGGGGACAGGGGCTTTTTTTTATAATTCACCCCTCCACTTT.

The chain links TRBV29-1 to TRBJ2-7; the D gene is possibly TRBD1 (6 bases). Trimming left V 5 bases short and J 0 bases short, with 11 bases between. The CDR3 is 13 residues long. Germline-derived CDR1 and CDR2 are SQVTM and ANQGSEA. In DNA, the CDR3 is TGCAGCGTTCAGGGGCCAAGCTCCTACGAGCAGTACTTC. Translated, it gives CSVQGPSSYEQYF.

The rearrangement uses TRBV6-5 and TRBJ2-1; maybe TRBD1 (6 bases). This CDR3 has 13 residues. Germline V gene lookup returns CDR1 MNHEY and CDR2 SVGAGI. Deletions cut 5 bases from V and 6 bases from J, with 11 bases between. The CDR3 sequence is CASSRTDSNEQFF. The CDR3 DNA sequence: TGTGCCAGCAGTCGGACAGATTCCAATGAGCAGTTCTTC.

This sequence joins TRBV7-9 and TRBJ2-1; D might be TRBD2 (5 bases). Germline values: CDR1 SEHNR, CDR2 FQNEAQ (reference sequence). V lost 7 bases and J 7 bases, leaving 11 bases between the germline ends. There are 12 residues in the CDR3. The DNA of the CDR3 is TGTGCCAGCAACCGGGGTTGGAATGAGCAGTTCTTC. Its protein is CASNRGWNEQFF.

The chain links TRBV29-1 to TRBJ2-2; D may be TRBD1 (6 bases). The CDR3 totals 15 residues. Germline V gives CDR1 SQVTM, CDR2 ANQGSEA. The V gene lost 8 bases and the J gene lost 0 bases, with 16 bases spanning the gap. This CDR3 is CSQQGSPPNTGELFF. CDR3 DNA sequence: TGCAGCCAACAGGGCTCGCCTCCGAACACCGGGGAGCTGTTTTTT.

This chain uses TRBV18 with TRBJ1-3; D not resolved. Trimming stripped 0 bases from V and 10 bases from J, with 19 bases between. The CDR3 runs 16 residues. Germline V gene lookup returns CDR1 KGHSH and CDR2 LQKENI. CDR3: CASSPPSAGSERTIYF. CDR3 DNA sequence: TGTGCCAGCTCACCACCGTCGGCGGGCTCTGAAAGAACCATATATTTT.